This T cell receptor beta chain was retrieved from a study of cytomegalovirus exposure and HLA in healthy donors. Across the study: Out of 150 million to 200 million T cells, an earlier analysis found about 120 million unique TCR beta sequences in total.

A remark on this clone: The antigen is undetermined.

CDR3 length: 13 amino acids. The germline CDR1 and CDR2 sequences are GTSNPN and SVGIG (reference sequence). V shed 5 bases and J shed 8 bases, with 15 bases lying between them. The study, taken as a whole, reports: It was in a later analysis that TCR association rates were seen to vary by HLA locus, highest for DRB1 and lowest for HLA-C.

Primers: 60 Vbeta forward and 13 Jbeta reverse. Clones were read by immunoSEQ multiplex PCR, and TCRdb kept only the in-frame ones, dropping some. Here the sample spans about 140,000 clones, more than 60% being singletons. The sample taken for sequencing was PBMCs. The clonotype originates from a woman aged 45-60 years in good health and CMV-seropositive. The chain links TRBV30 to TRBJ1-4; possible D gene TRBD1, 5 bases. The CDR3 is CAWHRDYGEKLFF. The CDR3 region has the DNA TGTGCCTGGCACCGGGACTATGGGGAAAAACTGTTTTTT.